This T cell receptor (beta chain) was captured by sequencing in a study of shared clonotypes between healthy human individuals. Germline V gene lookup returns CDR1 SGHTA and CDR2 FQGNSA. The CDR3 totals 14 residues. Unmatched junction bases numbered 4, after V lost 5 bases and J lost 1 base. For sorted subsets, about 0.2 ug DNA per replicate equaled approximately 32,000 T cell genomes. The repertoire was sequenced with immunoSEQ multiplex PCR; TCRdb's copy has only in-frame clones and lacks some. This table holds some 1.1 million clones, roughly 80% found once. The V call is TRBV7-2, the J call TRBJ1-1, with 7 bases lining up with TRBD1. Sequencing was performed on memory CD4+ T cells from PBMCs. Subset given: CD45RA-negative fraction. This clonotype was obtained from a man in his late teens or twenties in good health. Some clones in this sample may be carry-over from other donors' samples. This CDR3 is CASSHRGKNTEAFF. CDR3 nucleotide sequence: TGTGCCAGCAGCCACAGGGGCAAGAACACTGAAGCTTTCTTT.